Included here is one T cell receptor beta chain sequence, with context. Its antigen remains unknown. For the second PCR, which ran for about 6 to 11 cycles, a sample-barcoded 5' primer and a J-beta primer mix were used. TCRdb reprocessed the 5' RACE reads with MiXCR, giving one entry per CDR3 protein. The table has over 950,000 distinct CDR3 sequences, 51% seen once; the top ten hold around 21%. The data belong to a study of blood T cells in healthy people across ages. Germline V gives CDR1 SGHTA, CDR2 FQGNSA. The trim removed 4 bases at V and 2 bases at J, leaving 5 bases unmatched. This CDR3 is 14 amino acids long. General study findings and limits: Naive CD4+ cells and diversity were both higher in long-lived donors than in aged donors.

Sample: blood. This clonotype originated in a woman aged 55-69 years in good health. V gene TRBV7-2 combines with J gene TRBJ2-7; TRBD2 matches 7 bases. The CDR3 spells CASSWEREPYEQYF. The DNA for the CDR3 is TGTGCCAGCAGCTGGGAGCGGGAACCCTACGAGCAGTACTTC.